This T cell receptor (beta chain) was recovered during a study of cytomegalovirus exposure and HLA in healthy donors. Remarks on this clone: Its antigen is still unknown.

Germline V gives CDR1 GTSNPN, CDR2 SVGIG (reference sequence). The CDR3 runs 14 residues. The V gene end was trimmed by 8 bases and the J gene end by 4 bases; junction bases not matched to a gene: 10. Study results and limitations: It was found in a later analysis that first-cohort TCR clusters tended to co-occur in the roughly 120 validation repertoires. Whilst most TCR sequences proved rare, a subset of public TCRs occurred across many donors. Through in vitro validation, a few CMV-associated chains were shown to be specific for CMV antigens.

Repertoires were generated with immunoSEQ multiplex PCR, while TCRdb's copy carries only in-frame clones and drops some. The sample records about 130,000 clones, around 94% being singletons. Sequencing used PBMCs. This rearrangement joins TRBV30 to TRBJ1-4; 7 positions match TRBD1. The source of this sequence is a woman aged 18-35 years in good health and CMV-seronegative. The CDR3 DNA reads TGTGCCGGTACTTCGACAGGGTTTAATGAAAAACTGTTTTTT. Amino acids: CAGTSTGFNEKLFF.